This T cell receptor (beta chain) was sequenced during a study of blood T cell repertoires in COVID-19. Across the study: The origin of the acute and convalescent COVID-19 samples was the United States, Italy and Spain. T cells, B-cell-depleted T cells, or PBMCs supplied cDNA or gDNA.

How the authors handled the data: Researchers report that nucleated cell counts were estimated from reference gene primer amplification. Clones were read by immunoSEQ multiplex PCR, and TCRdb kept only the in-frame ones, dropping some. The V and J calls and clone size are taken from that table; D and trimming were inferred from the DNA. The sample gives 150,000 to 200,000 clones, approximately 80% of which show up once; roughly 12% is in the top ten. There are 15 residues in the CDR3. CDR1 is MNHEY, CDR2 SVGAGI, per germline. V shed 2 bases, J shed 6 bases, and the junction held 1 base outside the gene matches.

This sequence was found in a woman older than 75 with COVID-19, enrolled during active disease. The chain carries TRBV6-5 and TRBJ1-6; 10 bases align to TRBD1. The sequenced sample was peripheral blood. The CDR3 here is CASSYGTGVNSPLHF. The CDR3 nucleotides are TGTGCCAGCAGTTACGGGACAGGGGTTAATTCACCCCTCCACTTT.